This is a list of T cell receptor beta chains from one sample in a study of blood T cell repertoires in COVID-19. The method was immunoSEQ multiplex PCR; TCRdb's version includes in-frame clones alone and lacks a portion of them. The table lists about 190,000 clones, about four fifths of them singletons. Material for sequencing was peripheral blood. The receptor source for this set is a man aged 55-75 years with acute or convalescent COVID-19. Both conserved end residues are part of each CDR3. A D gene is named only where the DNA matches it firmly. Size values are once, few and many counts, or a class for expanded clones, and some rows have none.

v_call	d_call	clone_size	j_call	cdr3_aa	cdr3_nt
TRBV24-1	-	-	TRBJ2-3	CATSDQRALTDTQYF	TGTGCCACCAGTGATCAGCGGGCGCTTACAGATACGCAGTATTTT
TRBV29-1	-	once	TRBJ1-6	CSVALDRDSPLHF	TGCAGCGTTGCCCTGGACAGAGATTCACCCCTCCACTTT
TRBV5-1	-	-	TRBJ1-3	CASSSGGLGNTIYF	TGCGCCAGCAGCTCGGGGGGTTTAGGAAACACCATATATTTT
TRBV4-3	-	-	TRBJ2-6	CASSQDVEGNSGANVLTF	TGCGCCAGCAGCCAAGATGTGGAGGGCAACTCTGGGGCCAACGTCCTGACTTTC
TRBV6-4	-	once	TRBJ1-5	CASSAVRRMSQPQHF	TGTGCCAGCAGTGCCGTACGAAGAATGAGCCAGCCCCAGCATTTT
TRBV29-1	-	-	TRBJ1-3	CSVEAGFSGNTIYF	TGCAGCGTTGAAGCGGGATTTTCTGGAAACACCATATATTTT
TRBV19	-	-	TRBJ2-3	CASTSGAADTQYF	-
TRBV2	TRBD1	-	TRBJ1-2	CASSTTTGVGGYTF	TGTGCCAGCAGCACAACGACAGGGGTTGGTGGCTACACCTTC
TRBV11-3	TRBD1	-	TRBJ2-7	CASSSGTGKGEQYF	TGTGCCAGCAGCTCCGGGACAGGGAAAGGCGAGCAGTACTTC
TRBV6-5	-	few	TRBJ1-3	CASSSTILSGNTIYF	TGTGCCAGCAGTTCTACCATTCTCTCTGGAAACACCATATATTTT
TRBV5-1	-	-	TRBJ1-5	CASSLGADQPQHF	TGCGCCAGCAGCTTGGGGGCAGATCAGCCCCAGCATTTT
TRBV4-2	TRBD2	-	TRBJ2-3	CASSDTAGTSGYTDTQYF	TGTGCCAGCAGCGATACCGCCGGGACTAGCGGATACACAGATACGCAGTATTTT
TRBV3-1/TRBV3-2	-	-	TRBJ1-1	CASSQEWNRANTEAFF	TGTGCCAGCAGCCAAGAGTGGAACAGGGCGAACACTGAAGCTTTCTTT
TRBV5-1	-	-	TRBJ1-3	CASSLGVTSGNTIYF	TGCGCCAGCAGCTTGGGAGTCACCTCTGGAAACACCATATATTTT
TRBV5-1	TRBD1	-	TRBJ2-7	CASSSGQGDEQYF	TGCGCCAGCAGCTCGGGACAGGGCGACGAGCAGTACTTC
TRBV30	-	-	TRBJ1-4	CAWSVGSGTNEKLFF	TGTGCCTGGAGTGTAGGTTCGGGTACTAATGAAAAACTGTTTTTT
TRBV4-3	TRBD1	-	TRBJ1-6	CASSQVGQGPETYNSPLHF	TGCGCCAGCAGCCAAGTGGGACAGGGACCGGAAACATATAATTCACCCCTCCACTTT
TRBV11-2	-	once	TRBJ1-1	CASSLGVGTRNTEAFF	TGTGCCAGCAGCTTAGGCGTCGGGACAAGGAACACTGAAGCTTTCTTT
TRBV6-1	TRBD1	-	TRBJ2-1	CASSERQGAYNEQFF	TGTGCCAGCAGTGAAAGACAGGGGGCCTACAATGAGCAGTTCTTC
TRBV2	-	-	TRBJ2-4	CASSEWPGLAKNIQYF	TGTGCCAGCAGTGAATGGCCAGGGCTAGCCAAAAACATTCAGTACTTC
TRBV6-4	-	-	TRBJ2-3	CASSEVAGTDTQYF	TGTGCCAGCAGTGAGGTAGCGGGCACAGATACGCAGTATTTT
TRBV21-1	-	few	TRBJ2-7	CASSTPCLDGGIDEQYF	TGTGCCAGCAGCACCCCGTGCCTGGATGGGGGCATCGACGAGCAGTACTTC
TRBV13	-	-	TRBJ2-3	CASSPRDTQYF	TGTGCCAGCAGCCCGAGGGATACGCAGTATTTT
TRBV19	TRBD1	-	TRBJ1-3	CASSTQGARGNTIYF	TGTGCCAGTAGTACTCAGGGGGCGCGGGGAAACACCATATATTTT
TRBV18	TRBD1	-	TRBJ1-2	CASSPLETGGLGYGYTF	TGTGCCAGCTCACCACTCGAGACAGGGGGCCTCGGCTATGGCTACACCTTC
TRBV19	-	-	TRBJ2-5	CASSIVPSQETQYF	TGTGCCAGTAGTATAGTTCCATCACAAGAGACCCAGTACTTC
TRBV4-1	-	-	TRBJ1-5	CASSQAQDLPQHF	TGCGCCAGCAGCCAAGCGCAGGATCTGCCCCAGCATTTT
TRBV24-1	TRBD2	-	TRBJ2-1	CATSDPGRVNEQFF	TGTGCCACCAGTGACCCGGGGAGGGTCAATGAGCAGTTCTTC
TRBV28	-	once	TRBJ1-3	CASSLGGHSGNTIYF	TGTGCCAGCAGTTTGGGGGGGCACTCTGGAAACACCATATATTTT
TRBV7-8	TRBD2	-	TRBJ2-3	CASSLLLAESTDTQYF	TGTGCCAGCAGCTTACTGCTAGCGGAAAGCACAGATACGCAGTATTTT
TRBV10-3	TRBD1	-	TRBJ2-6	CATTNAQGQGASGANVLTF	TGTGCCACCACGAATGCCCAGGGACAGGGGGCGTCTGGGGCCAACGTCCTGACTTTC
TRBV3-1/TRBV3-2	-	-	TRBJ1-2	CASSRSSRGEYGYTF	TGTGCCAGCAGCCGATCAAGTCGGGGAGAGTATGGCTACACCTTC
TRBV6-5	-	few	TRBJ2-7	CASSLGSRTSYEQYF	TGTGCCAGCAGCCTCGGGTCGAGAACCTCCTACGAGCAGTACTTC
TRBV10-1	-	-	TRBJ2-7	CASSQLAKGEQYF	TGCGCCAGCAGTCAACTAGCTAAAGGCGAGCAGTACTTC
TRBV11-3	TRBD2	-	TRBJ2-2	CASSWGLAGLGELFF	TGTGCCAGCAGCTGGGGACTAGCGGGGCTAGGGGAGCTGTTTTTT